This T cell receptor beta chain was found in a study of blood T cell repertoires in COVID-19. About the research overall: The United States, Italy and Spain supplied acute and convalescent COVID-19 samples. PBMCs, B-cell-depleted T cells, or T cells provided the cDNA or gDNA that made up the material.

Per the germline V gene, CDR1 is LGHNA and CDR2 is YSLEER. The CDR3 consists of 14 residues. With 0 bases removed from V and 6 bases from J, the gap between germline ends came to 12 bases. In the original workflow: Amplification with reference gene primers provided the estimates of nucleated cell counts. Assay used: immunoSEQ multiplex PCR; TCRdb lists only in-frame clones, some missing. V and J calls plus clone size are reproduced from that table; the DNA served to infer D and trimming. Of hundreds of thousands of clones in the sample, around 84% were seen once. Sequencing was carried out using peripheral blood. The origin of this receptor is a man aged 40-49 years with acute or convalescent COVID-19. The chain is built from TRBV4-3 and TRBJ2-7, with D hard to call. CDR3 sequence reads: CASSQDPRVSEQYF. CDR3 DNA: TGCGCCAGCAGCCAAGATCCCCGGGTAAGCGAGCAGTACTTC.